A single sample gave rise to the 21 T cell receptor beta chains below, sequenced in a study of T cells of healthy individuals. Each CDR3 protein is one row after TCRdb ran MiXCR on the 5' RACE reads. This repertoire shows 85,000 to 100,000 distinct CDR3 sequences, about 16% found once; its top ten account for 6.2%. The receptors derive from a human donor in good health.

The chain couples TRBV5-1 to TRBJ2-1; no clear D gene. V was trimmed by 3 bases and J by 10 bases, leaving 14 bases between them. Germline V gene lookup returns CDR1 SGHRS and CDR2 YFSETQ. The CDR3 loop spans 13 amino acids. The CDR3 sequence is CASSWGKGWEQFF. The CDR3 region has the DNA TGCGCCAGCAGCTGGGGTAAGGGATGGGAGCAGTTCTTC.

The table lists this clonotype with many counts. The chain carries TRBV2 and TRBJ1-1; D unclear. The CDR3 contains 11 residues. Germline V gene data show CDR1 as SNHLY and CDR2 as FYNNEI. The ends were cut back, 8 bases at V and 5 bases at J, with 9 bases in the middle. The CDR3 loop is CASGVGTEAFF. The CDR3 coding sequence is TGTGCCAGCGGCGTGGGGACTGAAGCTTTCTTT.

The V call is TRBV5-5, the J call TRBJ2-4; possibly TRBD2 for D (5 bases). This CDR3 is 15 amino acids long. The germline V gene encodes CDR1 SGHKS and CDR2 YYEKEE (reference sequence). The germline V and J ends were trimmed by 4 bases and 6 bases, with 17 bases remaining between them. CDR3 DNA: TGTGCCAGCAGCCCCCCTAATCCGGGGAGAAACATTCAGTACTTC. It translates to CASSPPNPGRNIQYF. Filled out from reference TRBV5-5 and TRBJ2-4, the complete variable domain reads DAGVTQSPTHLIKTRGQQVTLRCSPISGHKSVSWYQQVLGQGPQFIFQYYEKEERGRGNFPDRFSARQFPNYSSELNVNALLLGDSALYLCASSPPNPGRNIQYFGAGTRLSVL.

This clonotype was recorded at least ten times. V is TRBV7-6 and J is TRBJ2-3, with D hard to call. Germline lookup yields CDR1 SGHVS and CDR2 FNYEAQ. The germline V and J ends were trimmed by 2 bases and 2 bases, with 8 bases remaining between them. This CDR3 region has 14 residues. CDR3 bases: TGTGCCAGCAGCTTAAAACAGCCCACAGATACGCAGTATTTT. It codes for CASSLKQPTDTQYF.

There are a few counts of this clonotype. V gene TRBV6-2 or TRBV6-3 combines with J gene TRBJ2-1; no reliable D call. V was clipped by 2 bases and J by 9 bases, with 17 bases between them. The V gene's germline CDR1 is MNHEY and CDR2 SVGEGT. The CDR3 runs to 15 residues. CDR3 region: CASSYLDTVRLEQFF. The DNA for the CDR3 is TGTGCCAGCAGTTACCTCGACACTGTAAGACTTGAGCAGTTCTTC.

This clonotype was counted many times. The rearrangement links TRBV29-1 to TRBJ2-7; tentative D call: TRBD2 (6 bases). The V end was cut by 4 bases, the J end by 5 bases, with 12 bases between. Germline V CDR1 and CDR2: SQVTM, ANQGSEA. The CDR3 is 12 residues long. CDR3 DNA: TGCAGCGTTGGGTGGGGACTCGACGAGCAGTACTTC. The encoded protein is CSVGWGLDEQYF.

This clonotype was detected many times. This rearrangement joins TRBV2 to TRBJ1-6; D is ambiguous. The CDR3 runs 14 residues. Germline-derived CDR1 and CDR2 are SNHLY and FYNNEI. Trimming pared 8 bases from V and 7 bases from J, leaving 15 bases between. The DNA of the CDR3 is TGTGCCAGCGGTTCTAACAGCCGAAATTCACCCCTCCACTTT. Protein product: CASGSNSRNSPLHF.

This clonotype was seen only a few times. The rearrangement joins TRBV4-3 to TRBJ1-2; D is uncertain. The germline gives CDR1 LGHNA, CDR2 YSLEER. The CDR3 is 17 residues long. Trimming took 0 bases from V and 1 from J, leaving 15 bases between them. The CDR3 sequence: CASSQEEMLSYNYGYTF. The DNA of the CDR3 is TGCGCCAGCAGCCAAGAAGAGATGTTATCCTATAACTATGGCTACACCTTC.

This clonotype was seen many times. V is TRBV7-2 and J is TRBJ2-3; 9 bases are a match to TRBD2. Trimming cost V 5 bases and J 0 bases; bases outside gene matches: 6. This CDR3 comprises 16 residues. CDR1 and CDR2 from the germline V gene are SGHTA and FQGNSA. Written as DNA, the CDR3 is TGTGCCAGCAGCCCCATAGCGGGGGCGAGCACAGATACGCAGTATTTT. Translating gives CASSPIAGASTDTQYF.

The chain uses TRBV28 and TRBJ2-7; TRBD1 is a possible D gene (5 bases). The CDR3 contains 14 residues. The V gene's germline CDR1 is MDHEN and CDR2 SYDVKM. The V and J ends lost 4 bases and 3 bases respectively, with 13 bases between them. The CDR3 sequence: CASSYGARNYEQYF. The CDR3 nucleotides are TGTGCCAGCAGTTATGGGGCGCGTAACTACGAGCAGTACTTC.

This clonotype appeared many times. V is TRBV4-3 and J is TRBJ2-5; 10 bases line up with TRBD2. The CDR3 runs 15 residues. Looked up from germline, CDR1 is LGHNA and CDR2 is YSLEER. V was pared by 1 base and J by 1 base, with 0 bases of the junction left unmatched. CDR3 residues: CASSQGTSGQETQYF. CDR3 sequence (DNA): TGCGCCAGCAGCCAAGGGACTAGCGGCCAAGAGACCCAGTACTTC.

The V and J genes are TRBV6-2 or TRBV6-3 and TRBJ2-7; D might be TRBD2 (5 bases). The germline V gene has CDR1 MNHEY and CDR2 SVGEGT. CDR3 size: 16 residues. V was pared by 6 bases and J by 4 bases, with 22 bases between. The CDR3 nucleotides are TGTGCCAGCAGGGGAGATCGGGCACGCGGACTTTACGAGCAGTACTTC. It yields the protein CASRGDRARGLYEQYF.

The chain employs TRBV3-1 and TRBJ2-3; D is unclear. V lost 8 bases and J lost 1, with 10 bases in between. This CDR3 has 13 amino acids. The germline V gene encodes CDR1 LGHDT and CDR2 YNNKEL (reference sequence). The CDR3 sequence: CASHPYGTDTQYF. DNA for the CDR3: TGTGCCAGCCACCCGTATGGCACAGATACGCAGTATTTT.

This clonotype has at least ten counts. The DNA for the CDR3 is TGCAGTGCTAGTAAAGCGGGAGGCGGGACAGATACGCAGTATTTT. Translating gives CSASKAGGGTDTQYF. The rearrangement joins TRBV20-1 to TRBJ2-3; TRBD2 matches at 9 bases. CDR3 length: 15 amino acids. The germline V gene has CDR1 DFQATT and CDR2 SNEGSKA (reference sequence). With V trimmed by 3 bases and J by 3 bases, 7 bases remained unmatched.

The chain uses TRBV28 and TRBJ2-1; D unresolved. Deletions cut 4 bases from V and 8 bases from J, with 12 bases between. CDR1 is MDHEN and CDR2 is SYDVKM in the germline V gene. This CDR3 contains 13 residues. In DNA, the CDR3 is TGTGCCAGCAGTTCAAATCCCCTCCATGAGCAGTTCTTC. It yields the protein CASSSNPLHEQFF.

This clonotype was counted a few times. This chain connects TRBV29-1 to TRBJ2-2; 8 bases map to TRBD1. The CDR3 length is 14 residues. The junction had 4 bases not matched to a gene; V was cut back by 4 bases and J by 3 bases. Per germline, CDR1 SQVTM and CDR2 ANQGSEA. CDR3 sequence reads: CSVAGGRDTGELFF. DNA of the CDR3: TGCAGCGTTGCAGGGGGCCGCGACACCGGGGAGCTGTTTTTT.

This clonotype was seen many times. V usage is TRBV4-2 and J usage is TRBJ2-7; weak D call: TRBD2 (6 bases). The V end lost 0 bases, the J end lost 3 bases, and 12 bases lay between the germline ends. The CDR3 length is 15 residues. Germline-derived CDR1 and CDR2 are LGHNA and YNFKEQ. DNA for the CDR3: TGTGCCAGCAGCCAAGAGGGGGGTCGGGTCTACGAGCAGTACTTC. Translation gives CASSQEGGRVYEQYF.

This clonotype was seen only a few times. This chain connects TRBV7-8 to TRBJ2-7; TRBD2 is a possible D gene (6 bases). Per germline, CDR1 SGHVS and CDR2 FQNEAQ. This CDR3 is built from 13 residues. V lost 5 bases and J 7 bases, leaving 15 bases between the germline ends. The CDR3 here is CASSRDFGKEQYF. The CDR3 nucleotides read TGTGCCAGCAGCCGGGACTTTGGAAAAGAGCAGTACTTC. Variable domain in full (rest from reference TRBV7-8 and TRBJ2-7): GAGVSQSPRYKVAKRGQDVALRCDPISGHVSLFWYQQALGQGPEFLTYFQNEAQLDKSGLPSDRFFAERPEGSVSTLKIQRTQQEDSAVYLCASSRDFGKEQYFGPGTRLTVT.

This clonotype was counted between two and nine times. This chain uses TRBV23-1 with TRBJ2-5; no definite D call. TRBV23-1 is identified as an open reading frame with a role that is uncertain. Between the trimmed V and J ends, which lost 4 bases and 2 bases, there was a span of 17 bases. The CDR3 covers 16 residues. The CDR3 reads CASSRFYRPAQETQYF. The CDR3 DNA is TGCGCCAGCAGTCGGTTTTATCGGCCGGCTCAAGAGACCCAGTACTTC.

This clonotype was found many times. The chain couples TRBV7-9 to TRBJ1-5, with D tentatively TRBD1 (5 bases). In germline, CDR1 is SEHNR, CDR2 FQNEAQ (reference sequence). The CDR3 consists of 14 residues. Trimming removed 4 bases at V and 6 bases at J, with 13 bases between. CDR3 nucleotide sequence: TGTGCCAGCAGCTCACCGGGGCAGGCTCAGCCCCAGCATTTT. Translated, it gives CASSSPGQAQPQHF.

At least ten counts were recorded for this clonotype. The V and J genes are TRBV13 and TRBJ2-1; 10 bases map to TRBD2. CDR1 is PRHDT and CDR2 is FYEKMQ in the germline V gene (reference sequence). V lost 5 bases and J lost 1; bases outside the gene matches: 11. The CDR3 spans 18 residues. In DNA form, the CDR3 reads TGTGCCAGCAGCCCCCCAACTAGCGGGGCATTATCCTACAATGAGCAGTTCTTC. Protein product: CASSPPTSGALSYNEQFF.